One TCR beta chain is described in this entry. It was patients with CD8+CD57+ cell expansion by flow cytometry who were chosen for sequencing. Among the patients, all had severe acquired aplastic anemia. Profiling that covered TCR beta VDJ and CDR3 relied on genomic DNA as its template. TCRdb passed the reads through MiXCR, listing each CDR3 protein once. The sample contains roughly 98,000 distinct CDR3 sequences, around 62% of which appear only once. This sample was taken from a study of CD8+CD57+ T cells in acquired aplastic anemia. Looking at the study overall: Sorted CD4+ and CD8+ cells gave an average of roughly 3 ug of DNA.

The CDR3 extends over 17 amino acids. Trimming pared 1 base from V and 4 bases from J, leaving 19 bases between. Germline CDR1 SGHAT, CDR2 FQDESV (reference sequence). The chain employs TRBV11-1 and TRBJ2-5; the D gene could be TRBD1 or TRBD2 (5 bases each). The sample comprised sorted CD4+, CD8+, or CD8+CD57+ T cells (not recorded which) from PBMCs. The TCR was taken from a human donor with aplastic anemia. Written as DNA, the CDR3 is TGTGCCAGCAGCTTAGGGGGAGCCCCAGGGATGGGAGAGACCCAGTACTTC. Its translation: CASSLGGAPGMGETQYF.